The 26 T cell receptor beta chains listed next were all sequenced from one sample in a study of blood T cell repertoires in COVID-19. The method was immunoSEQ multiplex PCR; TCRdb's version includes in-frame clones alone and lacks a portion of them. Altogether about 290,000 clones are present, just under 85% being singletons, with the ten largest covering 4.1%. The sample consisted of peripheral blood. These receptors came from a woman aged 45-60 years with active or convalescent COVID-19.

The CDR3 nucleotides read TGTGCCAGCAGCCAAGAAAACAGGGGGGGGGACGAGCAGTACTTC. Its protein product is CASSQENRGGDEQYF. V usage is TRBV4-2 and J usage is TRBJ2-7, with a possible D match to TRBD1 (8 bases). Trimming removed 0 bases from V and 5 bases from J, with 14 bases in between. This CDR3 comprises 15 residues. In germline, CDR1 is LGHNA, CDR2 YNFKEQ.

This sequence joins TRBV2 and TRBJ1-5, with 7 bases that match TRBD1. Germline assignment: CDR1 SNHLY and CDR2 FYNNEI. This CDR3 has 14 residues. V shed 3 bases, J shed 5 bases, and the junction held 4 bases outside the gene matches. The CDR3, as DNA: TGTGCCAGCAGTGACAGGGGGTACGATCAGCCCCAGCATTTT. Protein: CASSDRGYDQPQHF.

The rearrangement uses TRBV3-1 (or the pseudogene TRBV3-2) and TRBJ2-1; possible D gene TRBD1, 5 bases. The length of the CDR3 is 12 residues. V shed 3 bases and J shed 10 bases, with 10 bases lying between them. CDR1 and CDR2 from the germline V gene are LGHDT and YNNKEL (reference sequence). The CDR3 DNA reads as TGTGCCAGCAGCCACCAGGGATTAGAGCAGTTCTTC. Translating it yields CASSHQGLEQFF.

The CDR3 DNA is TGTGCCAGGGATATAAAACAGGGCATTTCGCAGGGCAGCAATCAGCCCCAGCATTTT. Its protein is CARDIKQGISQGSNQPQHF. The genes are TRBV27 and TRBJ1-5, with TRBD1 as a possible D gene (6 bases). V was pared by 9 bases and J by 1 base, with 28 bases between. Germline V gives CDR1 MNHEY, CDR2 SMNVEV (reference sequence). The length of the CDR3 is 19 residues.

The chain has TRBV28 and TRBJ2-3, with D perhaps matching TRBD1 (6 bases). The CDR3 sequence is 15 residues long. From germline, CDR1 is MDHEN and CDR2 SYDVKM. V was cut by 6 bases and J by 1 base, with 14 bases left in between. CDR3 nucleotide sequence: TGTGCCAGCAGGCGTAACAGGGTGGGCACAGATACGCAGTATTTT. Encoded protein: CASRRNRVGTDTQYF.

This chain uses TRBV10-1 with TRBJ1-1; D not certain. The CDR3 contains 18 residues. The germline gives CDR1 WNHNN, CDR2 SYGVQD (reference sequence). Trimming cost V 7 bases and J 1 base, with 25 bases left between them. This CDR3 reads CASKKEPRTVRGNTEAFF. CDR3 nucleotide sequence: TGCGCCAGCAAAAAGGAGCCCCGGACTGTTCGAGGGAACACTGAAGCTTTCTTT.

The chain has TRBV4-1 and TRBJ2-1; 12 bases line up with TRBD2. V lost 11 bases and J lost 7; bases outside the gene matches: 12. The CDR3 runs to 15 residues. Germline values: CDR1 MGHRA, CDR2 YSYEKL. The CDR3 DNA sequence: TGCGCCTCTAGCGGGAGGGCCGAGATAAGGAATGAGCAGTTCTTC. It encodes CASSGRAEIRNEQFF.

In this sample, this clone turned up a few times. The genes are TRBV7-9 and TRBJ2-2, with D unresolved. The CDR3 runs 15 residues. Trimming pared 5 bases from V and 1 base from J, leaving 11 bases between. Germline V CDR1 and CDR2: SEHNR, FQNEAQ (reference sequence). As DNA, the CDR3 is TGTGCCAGCAGCCCTTCGCGGCTGAACACCGGGGAGCTGTTTTTT. Its translation: CASSPSRLNTGELFF.

V and J are TRBV28 and TRBJ1-2, with D perhaps TRBD1 (6 bases). Deletions cut 6 bases from V and 8 bases from J, with 13 bases between. Germline loops: CDR1 MDHEN, CDR2 SYDVKM. This CDR3 region has 12 residues. The CDR3 nucleotides read TGTGCCAGCAGCACAGGGTTGGGGGGCTACACCTTC. As protein: CASSTGLGGYTF.

For the CDR3, the DNA is TGCGCCAGCACCCCAAGGACTGGGAACACTGAAGCTTTCTTT. Residues: CASTPRTGNTEAFF. The chain employs TRBV5-1 and TRBJ1-1, with D hard to call. The V end lost 6 bases, the J end lost 1 base, and 13 bases lay between the germline ends. The germline V gene has CDR1 SGHRS and CDR2 YFSETQ. The CDR3 spans 14 residues. Filled out from reference TRBV5-1 and TRBJ1-1, the complete variable domain reads KAGVTQTPRYLIKTRGQQVTLSCSPISGHRSVSWYQQTPGQGLQFLFEYFSETQRNKGNFPGRFSGRQFSNSRSEMNVSTLELGDSALYLCASTPRTGNTEAFFGQGTRLTVV.

This clone has just one count. CDR3 loop: CASSFAGELFF. For the CDR3, the DNA is TGTGCCAGCAGCTTCGCCGGGGAGCTGTTTTTT. The chain uses TRBV2 and TRBJ2-2; D unresolved. The germline V gene encodes CDR1 SNHLY and CDR2 FYNNEI. The CDR3 spans 11 residues. V lost 6 bases, J lost 6 bases, and 5 bases lay in between.

CDR3 DNA sequence: TGTGCCAGCAGCAGAGCCTCGGGACTAGCACACACCGGGGAGCTGTTTTTT. Amino acid sequence: CASSRASGLAHTGELFF. This rearrangement joins TRBV7-9 to TRBJ2-2; 9 bases map to TRBD2. This CDR3 has 17 amino acids. V dropped 5 bases and J dropped 3; count of bases not matched to a gene: 10. Germline V gives CDR1 SEHNR, CDR2 FQNEAQ (reference sequence).

The rearrangement joins TRBV29-1 to TRBJ2-7; possibly TRBD1 for D (6 bases). From germline, CDR1 is SQVTM and CDR2 ANQGSEA. V lost 3 bases, J lost 1 base, and 10 bases lay in between. The CDR3 covers 13 residues. The CDR3 is CSVEAGQSYEQYF. The DNA for the CDR3 is TGCAGCGTTGAGGCCGGACAGTCCTACGAGCAGTACTTC.

This CDR3 is CASSLTGVDEKLFF. The CDR3 coding sequence is TGTGCCAGCAGCTTGACAGGTGTGGATGAAAAACTGTTTTTT. The J gene is TRBJ1-4, the V gene TRBV5-4; D possibly corresponds to TRBD1 (5 bases). Germline V CDR1 and CDR2: SGHNT, YYREEE (reference sequence). Trimming left V 1 base short and J 6 bases short, with 10 bases between. The CDR3 spans 14 residues. Filled out from reference TRBV5-4 and TRBJ1-4, the complete variable domain reads ETGVTQSPTHLIKTRGQQVTLRCSSQSGHNTVSWYQQALGQGPQFIFQYYREEENGRGNFPPRFSGLQFPNYSSELNVNALELDDSALYLCASSLTGVDEKLFFGSGTQLSVL.

The chain has TRBV19 and TRBJ2-7; possible D gene TRBD2, 6 bases. From germline, CDR1 is LNHDA and CDR2 SQIVND (reference sequence). The CDR3 sequence is 14 residues long. Trimming shortened V by 3 bases and J by 1 base, and 10 bases separated the two germline ends. The CDR3 here is CASSISGLSYEQYF. CDR3 in DNA: TGTGCCAGTAGTATTAGCGGTCTTTCCTACGAGCAGTACTTC.

The chain employs TRBV29-1 and TRBJ1-1; D perhaps matches TRBD1 (6 bases). This CDR3 is built from 13 residues. V gave up 7 bases and J gave up 6 bases, with 18 bases separating them. The germline gives CDR1 SQVTM, CDR2 ANQGSEA. CDR3 DNA sequence: TGCAGCGGGATCGTAACAGGGAAAGCTGAAGCTTTCTTT. Protein sequence: CSGIVTGKAEAFF.

This clone was seen a handful of times. The chain joins TRBV7-9 to TRBJ2-7, with 8 bases fitting TRBD1. The CDR3 length is 15 residues. CDR1 is SEHNR and CDR2 is FQNEAQ in the germline V gene (reference sequence). The junction had 3 bases not matched to a gene; V was cut back by 1 base and J by 1 base. CDR3 protein: CASSLGQGKSYEQYF. Written as DNA, the CDR3 is TGTGCCAGCAGCTTAGGACAGGGGAAGTCCTACGAGCAGTACTTC.

This chain uses TRBV3-1 (or the pseudogene TRBV3-2) with TRBJ2-1; tentatively, D is TRBD2 (6 bases). CDR1 is LGHDT and CDR2 is YNNKEL in the germline V gene (reference sequence). The CDR3 spans 17 residues. Trimming took 0 bases from V and 0 from J, leaving 12 bases between them. The CDR3 bases are TGTGCCAGCAGCCAAGATACGGGGGAGATCTCCTACAATGAGCAGTTCTTC. This gives the protein CASSQDTGEISYNEQFF.

The chain carries TRBV7-9 and TRBJ2-1; 8 bases align to TRBD1. The germline V gene encodes CDR1 SEHNR and CDR2 FQNEAQ (reference sequence). V lost 5 bases, J lost 5 bases, and 14 bases stayed unmatched. There are 17 residues in the CDR3. Written as DNA, the CDR3 is TGTGCCAGCAGCCCCCGTACCGGGACAGGACGAAACAATGAGCAGTTCTTC. Residues: CASSPRTGTGRNNEQFF.

The CDR3 loop reads CASRATTGAEGTEAFF. As DNA, the CDR3 is TGCGCCAGCAGGGCTACCACAGGGGCCGAGGGGACTGAAGCTTTCTTT. The J gene is TRBJ1-1, the V gene TRBV5-1; 7 bases line up with TRBD1. Germline V CDR1 and CDR2: SGHRS, YFSETQ. The CDR3 is 16 residues long. J gave up 5 bases and V 5 bases, and 15 bases lay outside the gene matches.

The rearrangement joins TRBV19 to TRBJ1-2, with TRBD1 identical over 7 bases. CDR1 is LNHDA and CDR2 is SQIVND in the germline V gene (reference sequence). V shed 9 bases and J 3 bases; nucleotides not matched to a gene: 10. This CDR3 spans 14 amino acids. This CDR3 reads CASRFEGADYGYTF. CDR3 DNA: TGTGCCAGCCGTTTTGAGGGGGCGGACTATGGCTACACCTTC.

This chain joins TRBV3-1 (or the pseudogene TRBV3-2) and TRBJ2-1, with D unresolved. The CDR3 loop spans 13 amino acids. Between the trimmed V and J ends, which lost 1 base and 12 bases, there was a span of 13 bases. The germline V gene has CDR1 LGHDT and CDR2 YNNKEL (reference sequence). The CDR3 here is CASSQGEARGQFF. The CDR3 DNA reads TGTGCCAGCAGCCAAGGAGAGGCCCGCGGGCAGTTCTTC.

V usage is TRBV28 and J usage is TRBJ2-5; 8 bases align to TRBD1. J was trimmed by 9 bases and V by 3 bases; bases with no gene match: 12. The CDR3 has 15 amino acids. CDR1 MDHEN and CDR2 SYDVKM come from the germline V gene. The CDR3 region is CASSLRTGMLHPQYF. Here the CDR3 DNA reads TGTGCCAGCAGTTTGAGGACAGGGATGTTACATCCCCAGTACTTC.

V usage is TRBV28 and J usage is TRBJ1-5; D is possibly TRBD1 (6 bases). The CDR3 contains 16 residues. V shed 4 bases and J shed 1 base, with 14 bases lying between them. The V gene's germline CDR1 is MDHEN and CDR2 SYDVKM. Written as DNA, the CDR3 is TGTGCCAGCAGTTACGGGACATCCCGGAGCAATCAGCCCCAGCATTTT. Encoded protein: CASSYGTSRSNQPQHF.

This clone showed up just a few times. The chain recombines TRBV18 with TRBJ1-6; D is perhaps TRBD1 (6 bases). Germline assignment: CDR1 KGHSH and CDR2 LQKENI. The CDR3 sequence is 16 residues long. V dropped 4 bases and J dropped 6 bases, with 16 bases sitting between them. CDR3 DNA sequence: TGTGCCAGCTCACGGGACCCGGGGGGCCCTAATTCACCCCTCCACTTT. Protein: CASSRDPGGPNSPLHF.

V gene TRBV5-5 combines with J gene TRBJ1-2; D gene uncertain. The CDR3 runs 15 residues. Germline loops: CDR1 SGHKS, CDR2 YYEKEE (reference sequence). Trimming shortened V by 4 bases and J by 5 bases, and 18 bases separated the two germline ends. This chain's CDR3 is CASSVNISPLYGYTF. CDR3 nucleotide sequence: TGTGCCAGCAGCGTTAATATCTCCCCCCTATATGGCTACACCTTC.